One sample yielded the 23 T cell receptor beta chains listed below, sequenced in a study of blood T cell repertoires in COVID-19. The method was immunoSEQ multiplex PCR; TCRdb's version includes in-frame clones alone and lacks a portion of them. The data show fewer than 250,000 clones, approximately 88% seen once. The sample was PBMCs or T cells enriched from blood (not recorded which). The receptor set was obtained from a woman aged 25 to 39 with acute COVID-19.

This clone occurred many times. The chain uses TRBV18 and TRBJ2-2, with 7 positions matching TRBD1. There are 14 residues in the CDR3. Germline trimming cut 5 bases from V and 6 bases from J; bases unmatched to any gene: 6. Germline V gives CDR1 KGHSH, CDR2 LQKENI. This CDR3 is CASSIQGNAGELFF. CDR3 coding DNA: TGTGCCAGCTCAATACAGGGGAATGCCGGGGAGCTGTTTTTT. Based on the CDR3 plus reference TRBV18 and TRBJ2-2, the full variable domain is NAGVMQNPRHLVRRRGQEARLRCSPMKGHSHVYWYRQLPEEGLKFMVYLQKENIIDESGMPKERFSAEFPKEGPSILRIQQVVRGDSAAYFCASSIQGNAGELFFGEGSRLTVL.

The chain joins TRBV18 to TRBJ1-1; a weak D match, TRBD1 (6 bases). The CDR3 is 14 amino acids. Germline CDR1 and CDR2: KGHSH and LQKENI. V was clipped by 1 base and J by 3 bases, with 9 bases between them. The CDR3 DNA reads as TGTGCCAGCTCACCACGGGGGCTGGACACTGAAGCTTTCTTT. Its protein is CASSPRGLDTEAFF.

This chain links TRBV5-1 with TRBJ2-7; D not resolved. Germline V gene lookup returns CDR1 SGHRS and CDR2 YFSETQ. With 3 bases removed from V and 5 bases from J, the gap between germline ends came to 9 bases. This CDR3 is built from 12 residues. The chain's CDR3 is CASSYSRHEQYF. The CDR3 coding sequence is TGCGCCAGCAGCTACAGTCGCCACGAGCAGTACTTC.

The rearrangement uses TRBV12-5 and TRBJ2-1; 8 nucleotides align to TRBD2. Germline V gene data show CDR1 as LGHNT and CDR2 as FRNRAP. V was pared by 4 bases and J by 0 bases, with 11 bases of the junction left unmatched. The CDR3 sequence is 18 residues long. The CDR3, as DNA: TGTGCTAGTGGTTCACTCCCCTTAGCGGGGCTCTCCTACAATGAGCAGTTCTTC. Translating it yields CASGSLPLAGLSYNEQFF.

The CDR3 region is CASSRGQSLREQYF. The CDR3 DNA is TGTGCCAGCTCACGAGGACAGTCTTTAAGGGAGCAGTACTTC. This chain connects TRBV18 to TRBJ2-7, with a weak D call TRBD1 (6 bases). V was trimmed by 4 bases and J by 7 bases, leaving 17 bases between them. Germline V gives CDR1 KGHSH, CDR2 LQKENI. This CDR3 has 14 residues.

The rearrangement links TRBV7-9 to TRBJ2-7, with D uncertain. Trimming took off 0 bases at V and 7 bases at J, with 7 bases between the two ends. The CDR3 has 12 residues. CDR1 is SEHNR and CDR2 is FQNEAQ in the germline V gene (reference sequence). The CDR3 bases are TGTGCCAGCAGCTTAGCCCGGGTGGAGCAGTACTTC. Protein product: CASSLARVEQYF.

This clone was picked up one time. In DNA, the CDR3 is TGTGCCAGCAGCTCGCTTGGCGGGGGAACCTACAATGAGCAGTTCTTC. Its translation is CASSSLGGGTYNEQFF. The chain recombines TRBV11-3 with TRBJ2-1; TRBD2 matches at 7 bases. CDR1 SGHNT and CDR2 YENEEA come from the germline V gene. The CDR3 is made up of 16 amino acids. Germline trimming cut 4 bases from V and 2 bases from J; bases unmatched to any gene: 8.

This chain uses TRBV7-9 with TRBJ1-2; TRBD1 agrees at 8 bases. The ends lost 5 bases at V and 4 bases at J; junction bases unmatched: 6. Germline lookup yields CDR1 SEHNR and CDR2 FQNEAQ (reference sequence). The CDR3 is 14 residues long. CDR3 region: CASSPTGGPYGYTF. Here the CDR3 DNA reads TGTGCCAGCAGCCCCACAGGGGGTCCCTATGGCTACACCTTC. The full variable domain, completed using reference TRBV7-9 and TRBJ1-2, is DTGVSQNPRHKITKRGQNVTFRCDPISEHNRLYWYRQTLGQGPEFLTYFQNEAQLEKSRLLSDRFSAERPKGSFSTLEIQRTEQGDSAMYLCASSPTGGPYGYTFGSGTRLTVV.

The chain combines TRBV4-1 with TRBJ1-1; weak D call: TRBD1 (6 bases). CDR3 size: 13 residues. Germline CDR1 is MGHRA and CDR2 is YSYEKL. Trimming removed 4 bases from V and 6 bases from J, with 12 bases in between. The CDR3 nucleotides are TGCGCCAGCAGCCGGTTCGGGGGGCCTGAAGCTTTCTTT. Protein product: CASSRFGGPEAFF.

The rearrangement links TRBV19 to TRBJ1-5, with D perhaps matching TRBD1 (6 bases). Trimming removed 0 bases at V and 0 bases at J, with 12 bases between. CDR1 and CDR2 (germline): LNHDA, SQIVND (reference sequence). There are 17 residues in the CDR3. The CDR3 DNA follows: TGTGCCAGTAGTATAGAGGGGACAAGCAATAGCAATCAGCCCCAGCATTTT. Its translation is CASSIEGTSNSNQPQHF.

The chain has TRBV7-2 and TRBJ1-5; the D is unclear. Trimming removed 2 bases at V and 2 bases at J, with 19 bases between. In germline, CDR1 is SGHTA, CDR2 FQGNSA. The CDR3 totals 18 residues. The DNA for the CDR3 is TGTGCCAGCAGCTTATCCGCACCTAGGCGGTATGGCAATCAGCCCCAGCATTTT. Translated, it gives CASSLSAPRRYGNQPQHF.

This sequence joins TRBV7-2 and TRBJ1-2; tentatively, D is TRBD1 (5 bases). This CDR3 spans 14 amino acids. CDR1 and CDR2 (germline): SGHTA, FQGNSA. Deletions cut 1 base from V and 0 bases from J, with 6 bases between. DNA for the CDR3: TGTGCCAGCAGCTTAGACAGGACTAACTATGGCTACACCTTC. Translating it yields CASSLDRTNYGYTF. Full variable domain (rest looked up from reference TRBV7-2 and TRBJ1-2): GAGVSQSPSNKVTEKGKDVELRCDPISGHTALYWYRQSLGQGLEFLIYFQGNSAPDKSGLPSDRFSAERTGGSVSTLTIQRTQQEDSAVYLCASSLDRTNYGYTFGSGTRLTVV.

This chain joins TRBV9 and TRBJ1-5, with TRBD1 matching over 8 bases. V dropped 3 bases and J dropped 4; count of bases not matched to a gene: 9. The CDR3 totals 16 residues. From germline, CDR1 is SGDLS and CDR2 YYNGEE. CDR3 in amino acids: CASSEGGQAVNQPQHF. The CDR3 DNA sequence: TGTGCCAGCAGCGAGGGGGGACAGGCCGTAAATCAGCCCCAGCATTTT.

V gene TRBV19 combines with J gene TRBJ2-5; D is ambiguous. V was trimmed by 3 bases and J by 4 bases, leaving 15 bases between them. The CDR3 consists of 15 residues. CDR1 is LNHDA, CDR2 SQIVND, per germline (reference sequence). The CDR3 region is CASSIRDWAGETQYF. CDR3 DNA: TGTGCCAGTAGTATTCGTGATTGGGCAGGAGAGACCCAGTACTTC.

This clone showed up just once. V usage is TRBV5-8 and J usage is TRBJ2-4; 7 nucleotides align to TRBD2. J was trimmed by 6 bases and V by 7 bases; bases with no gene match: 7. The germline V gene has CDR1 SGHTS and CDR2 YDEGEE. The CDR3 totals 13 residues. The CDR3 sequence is CASGRESRNIQYF. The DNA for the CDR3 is TGTGCCAGCGGGAGGGAATCCCGAAACATTCAGTACTTC.

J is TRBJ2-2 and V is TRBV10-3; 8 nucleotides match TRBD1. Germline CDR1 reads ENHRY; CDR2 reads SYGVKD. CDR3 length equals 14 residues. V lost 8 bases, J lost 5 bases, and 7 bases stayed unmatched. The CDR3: CAIADQGATGELFF. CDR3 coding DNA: TGTGCCATCGCCGATCAGGGGGCAACCGGGGAGCTGTTTTTT.

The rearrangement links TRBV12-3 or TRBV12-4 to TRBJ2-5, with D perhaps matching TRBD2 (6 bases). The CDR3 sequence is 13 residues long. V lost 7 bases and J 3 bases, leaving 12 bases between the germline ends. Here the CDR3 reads CASTLPGEETQYF. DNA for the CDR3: TGTGCCAGCACCCTTCCGGGGGAAGAGACCCAGTACTTC.

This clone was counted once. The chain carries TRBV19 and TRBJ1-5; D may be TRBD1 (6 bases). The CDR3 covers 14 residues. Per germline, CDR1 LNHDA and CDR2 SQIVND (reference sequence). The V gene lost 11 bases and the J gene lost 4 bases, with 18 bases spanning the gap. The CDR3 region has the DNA TGTGCCTCGGAGGCGGACAGACTAAATCAGCCCCAGCATTTT. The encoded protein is CASEADRLNQPQHF.

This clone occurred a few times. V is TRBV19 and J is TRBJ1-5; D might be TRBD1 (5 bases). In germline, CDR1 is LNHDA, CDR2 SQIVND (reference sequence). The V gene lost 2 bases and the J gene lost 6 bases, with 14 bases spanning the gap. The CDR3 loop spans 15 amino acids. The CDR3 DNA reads TGTGCCAGTAGTATATCGGCAGGGTTGGGTCAGCCCCAGCATTTT. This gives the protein CASSISAGLGQPQHF.

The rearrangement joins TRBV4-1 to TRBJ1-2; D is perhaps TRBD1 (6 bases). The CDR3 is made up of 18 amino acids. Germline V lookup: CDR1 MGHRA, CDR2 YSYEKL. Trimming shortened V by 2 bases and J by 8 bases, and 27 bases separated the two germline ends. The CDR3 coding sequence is TGCGCCAGCAGCCAACCACAATCACCGGGACACCAAGGGAGCGGCTACACCTTC. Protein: CASSQPQSPGHQGSGYTF.

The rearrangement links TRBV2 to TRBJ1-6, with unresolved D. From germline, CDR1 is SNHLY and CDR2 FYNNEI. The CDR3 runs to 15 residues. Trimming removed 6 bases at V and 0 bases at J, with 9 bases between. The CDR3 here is CASRKQSSYNSPLHF. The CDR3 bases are TGTGCCAGCAGGAAACAGAGCTCCTATAATTCACCCCTCCACTTT.

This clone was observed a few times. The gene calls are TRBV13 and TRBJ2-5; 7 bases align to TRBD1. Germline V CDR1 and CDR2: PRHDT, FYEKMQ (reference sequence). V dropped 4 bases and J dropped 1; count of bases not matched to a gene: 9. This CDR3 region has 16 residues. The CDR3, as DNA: TGTGCCAGCAGCTCATATAGACAGGGCCTCCAAGAGACCCAGTACTTC. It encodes CASSSYRQGLQETQYF.

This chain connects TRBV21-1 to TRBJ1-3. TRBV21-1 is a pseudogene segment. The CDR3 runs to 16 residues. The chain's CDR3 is CASSKVSPSSGNTIYF. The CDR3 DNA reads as TGTGCCAGCAGCAAAGTATCACCGAGCTCTGGAAACACCATATATTTT.